These T cell receptor beta chains were read from a single sample in a study of CD8+ T cells in alopecia areata. The assay was immunoSEQ multiplex PCR, and TCRdb's table has in-frame clones only and misses some. The table lists about 200,000 clones, roughly 50% of them singletons, with more than 5.5% in the top ten. The sample consisted of CD4+ T cells sorted from blood, taken at week 24, from a patient treated with tofacitinib. These receptors came from a human donor with alopecia areata. The CDR3 runs from the conserved cysteine through the conserved F or W. The D gene is left open where the match is weak. The size field is filled for only some rows; it gives once, few, many or a size class.

clone size: -
V gene: TRBV5-6
D gene: TRBD1
J gene: TRBJ1-5
CDR3 protein: CASSWTGRNNQPQHF
CDR3 DNA: TGTGCCAGCAGCTGGACAGGGAGGAACAATCAGCCCCAGCATTTT

clone size: many
V gene: TRBV5-4
D gene: TRBD1
J gene: TRBJ2-6
CDR3 protein: CASSRGQGAAGANVLTF
CDR3 DNA: TGTGCCAGCAGCAGAGGACAGGGGGCTGCTGGGGCCAACGTCCTGACTTTC

clone size: -
V gene: TRBV5-1
D gene: -
J gene: TRBJ2-7
CDR3 protein: CASRARAESYEQYF
CDR3 DNA: TGCGCCAGCAGGGCCAGGGCTGAGTCCTACGAGCAGTACTTC

clone size: -
V gene: TRBV7-2
D gene: -
J gene: TRBJ2-3
CDR3 protein: CASSLDGGGTDTQYF
CDR3 DNA: TGTGCCAGCAGCTTAGACGGCGGGGGCACAGATACGCAGTATTTT

clone size: -
V gene: TRBV7-9
D gene: TRBD1
J gene: TRBJ1-2
CDR3 protein: CASSWSRDRGFYGYTF
CDR3 DNA: TGTGCCAGCAGCTGGAGCCGGGACAGGGGGTTCTATGGCTACACCTTC

clone size: few
V gene: TRBV7-3
D gene: -
J gene: TRBJ2-3
CDR3 protein: CASSFEHPTDTQYF
CDR3 DNA: TGTGCCAGCAGCTTTGAACACCCCACAGATACGCAGTATTTT

clone size: -
V gene: TRBV30
D gene: -
J gene: TRBJ1-1
CDR3 protein: CACNQGGNTEAFF
CDR3 DNA: TGTGCCTGTAACCAGGGCGGGAACACTGAAGCTTTCTTT

clone size: -
V gene: TRBV6-6
D gene: TRBD2
J gene: TRBJ2-2
CDR3 protein: CASSYRLADSSRELFF
CDR3 DNA: TGTGCCAGCAGTTACCGCCTAGCGGACTCTTCGAGGGAGCTGTTTTTT

clone size: once
V gene: TRBV29-1
D gene: -
J gene: TRBJ1-1
CDR3 protein: CSVDMEVNTEAFF
CDR3 DNA: TGCAGCGTTGACATGGAGGTTAACACTGAAGCTTTCTTT

clone size: once
V gene: TRBV4-3
D gene: -
J gene: TRBJ2-2
CDR3 protein: CASSQDARVNGELFF
CDR3 DNA: TGCGCCAGCAGCCAAGACGCCAGGGTGAACGGGGAGCTGTTTTTT

clone size: -
V gene: TRBV7-9
D gene: TRBD2
J gene: TRBJ2-1
CDR3 protein: CASSRVAGGTSYNEQFF
CDR3 DNA: TGTGCCAGCAGCAGAGTAGCGGGAGGAACCTCCTACAATGAGCAGTTCTTC

clone size: -
V gene: TRBV4-3
D gene: TRBD1
J gene: TRBJ1-5
CDR3 protein: CASSQQTGNSNQPQHF
CDR3 DNA: TGCGCCAGCAGCCAACAGACAGGGAATAGCAATCAGCCCCAGCATTTT

clone size: -
V gene: TRBV20-1
D gene: -
J gene: TRBJ2-1
CDR3 protein: CSAREQAEQFF
CDR3 DNA: TGCAGTGCTAGAGAGCAGGCCGAGCAGTTCTTC

clone size: -
V gene: TRBV10-3
D gene: -
J gene: TRBJ1-1
CDR3 protein: CAISTQNTEAFF
CDR3 DNA: TGTGCCATCAGTACCCAGAACACTGAAGCTTTCTTT

clone size: many
V gene: TRBV21-1
D gene: -
J gene: TRBJ2-5
CDR3 protein: CASSKRDSGRPGETQYF
CDR3 DNA: TGTGCCAGCAGCAAACGGGATAGCGGGAGGCCGGGAGAGACCCAGTACTTC

clone size: -
V gene: TRBV19
D gene: TRBD2
J gene: TRBJ2-1
CDR3 protein: CASSIVRTSAISSYNEQFF
CDR3 DNA: TGTGCCAGTAGTATAGTGAGGACTAGCGCTATAAGCTCCTACAATGAGCAGTTCTTC

clone size: -
V gene: TRBV27
D gene: -
J gene: TRBJ1-5
CDR3 protein: CASSFSGHGQPQHF
CDR3 DNA: TGTGCCAGCAGTTTCTCAGGGCATGGACAGCCCCAGCATTTT

clone size: few
V gene: TRBV2
D gene: -
J gene: TRBJ2-1
CDR3 protein: CASSVQGSYNEQFF
CDR3 DNA: TGTGCCAGCAGTGTCCAGGGATCATACAATGAGCAGTTCTTC

clone size: few
V gene: TRBV29-1
D gene: TRBD1
J gene: TRBJ1-1
CDR3 protein: CSSWTGGTSEAFF
CDR3 DNA: TGCAGCTCATGGACAGGGGGCACGTCTGAAGCTTTCTTT

clone size: -
V gene: TRBV18
D gene: -
J gene: TRBJ2-7
CDR3 protein: CASSPQASIYEQYF
CDR3 DNA: TGTGCCAGCTCACCACAGGCCAGCATCTACGAGCAGTACTTC